The T cell receptor beta chain under discussion was sequenced for a study of blood T cell repertoires in COVID-19. Study as a whole: Sites across the United States, Italy and Spain contributed samples from acute and convalescent COVID-19. Sources were T cells, B-cell-depleted T cells, or PBMCs; the material itself was cDNA or gDNA.

Clones were read by immunoSEQ multiplex PCR, and TCRdb kept only the in-frame ones, dropping some. The sample yields about 250,000 clones, nearly 90% seen once. This clone was seen only once. V gave up 4 bases and J gave up 2 bases; unmatched junction bases: 8. Germline CDR1 and CDR2: LNHNV and YYDKDF (reference sequence). The CDR3 totals 16 residues. This receptor was obtained from a woman aged 55 to 70 with COVID-19, enrolled during active disease. The V and J genes are TRBV15 and TRBJ2-1; 7 bases align to TRBD2. Sequences were obtained from peripheral blood. The CDR3, as DNA: TGTGCCACCAGCACGGGGCGGGGGAGTACCTACAATGAGCAGTTCTTC. Translation: CATSTGRGSTYNEQFF.